This TCR beta chain was obtained from a study of blood T cell repertoires in COVID-19. Study information: T cells, B-cell-depleted T cells, or PBMCs supplied cDNA or gDNA.

Per the authors' pipeline: For nucleated cells, counts were estimated from reference gene primer amplification. The data were produced by immunoSEQ multiplex PCR, yet TCRdb's version contains in-frame clones alone and is incomplete. The V and J calls and the clone size are those of that table, but D and trimming were determined from the DNA. Of approximately 300,000 clones in the sample, around nine tenths are singletons; the top ten hold 4.5% to 7%. Germline V gene lookup returns CDR1 LNHDA and CDR2 SQIVND (reference sequence). V lost 3 bases to trimming and J lost 0 bases, with 12 bases between them. CDR3 size: 16 residues. What the recovered Cohort 3 donors had was two negative PCRs, clearance, or symptom resolution.

The TCR sequence derives from a woman aged 25-40 years who had recovered from COVID-19. The source material was PBMCs or T cells enriched from blood (not recorded which). The chain has TRBV19 and TRBJ2-1, with a possible D match to TRBD2 (5 bases). CDR3 sequence: CASSMSGKYSYNEQFF. The CDR3, as DNA: TGTGCCAGTAGTATGAGCGGAAAATACTCCTACAATGAGCAGTTCTTC.